These T cell receptor beta chains were read from a single sample in a study of regulatory T cells in long-lasting Graves disease. MiXCR, applied by TCRdb to the multiplex PCR reads, yields one record per CDR3 protein. This sample yields almost 350,000 distinct CDR3 sequences, of which around 20% are seen a single time; approximately 31% belongs to the top ten. Sequencing used peripheral blood mononuclear cells (PBMCs), obtained when the disease was refractory, from a patient treated with antithyroid drugs. Every receptor here comes from a female donor with Graves disease. Each CDR3 is given with its conserved first and last residue. D genes are given only for firm matches. Clone size, where shown, is once, few, many, or a class for clones that have expanded.

D gene: .; V gene: TRBV7-9; J gene: TRBJ1-4; clone size: few; CDR3 protein: CASSTEGSLTNEKLFF; CDR3 DNA: TGTGCCAGCAGCACCGAGGGATCCCTGACTAATGAAAAACTGTTTTTT
D gene: .; V gene: TRBV2; J gene: TRBJ2-3; clone size: .; CDR3 protein: CASTRPPSSADTQYF; CDR3 DNA: TGTGCCAGCACCCGACCCCCTAGCTCGGCGGATACGCAGTATTTT
D gene: .; V gene: TRBV27; J gene: TRBJ1-6; clone size: many; CDR3 protein: CASSLYRNNSPLHF; CDR3 DNA: TGTGCCAGCAGTTTATACAGAAATAATTCACCCCTCCACTTT
D gene: .; V gene: TRBV2; J gene: TRBJ1-6; clone size: many; CDR3 protein: CARGLGSPLHF; CDR3 DNA: TGTGCCAGGGGGCTGGGATCACCCCTCCACTTT
D gene: .; V gene: TRBV5-1; J gene: TRBJ1-2; clone size: .; CDR3 protein: CASSFTSGLTNYGYTF; CDR3 DNA: TGCGCCAGCAGCTTTACGTCAGGGCTAACTAACTATGGCTACACCTTC
D gene: TRBD1; V gene: TRBV7-2; J gene: TRBJ1-2; clone size: .; CDR3 protein: CASSLAGTGGPNYGYTF; CDR3 DNA: TGTGCCAGCAGCTTAGCCGGGACAGGGGGCCCGAACTATGGCTACACCTTC
D gene: .; V gene: TRBV6-5; J gene: TRBJ1-2; clone size: few; CDR3 protein: CASSHSSGYTF; CDR3 DNA: TGTGCCAGCAGTCACTCGTCAGGCTACACCTTC
D gene: .; V gene: TRBV27; J gene: TRBJ2-7; clone size: many; CDR3 protein: CASHPGGLRDYEQYF; CDR3 DNA: TGTGCCAGTCACCCCGGGGGTTTAAGGGACTACGAGCAGTACTTC
D gene: TRBD1; V gene: TRBV6-1; J gene: TRBJ1-5; clone size: many; CDR3 protein: CASSDPDRGRPRKINQPQHF; CDR3 DNA: TGTGCCAGCAGTGACCCGGACAGGGGACGACCGAGAAAGATCAATCAGCCCCAGCATTTT
D gene: .; V gene: TRBV7-9; J gene: TRBJ2-2; clone size: few; CDR3 protein: CASSLVGTVNTGELFF; CDR3 DNA: TGTGCCAGCAGCTTAGTGGGGACGGTGAACACCGGGGAGCTGTTTTTT
D gene: .; V gene: TRBV2; J gene: TRBJ1-1; clone size: many; CDR3 protein: CASKDRVNTEAFF; CDR3 DNA: TGTGCCAGCAAGGACAGAGTGAACACTGAAGCTTTCTTT
D gene: .; V gene: TRBV24-1; J gene: TRBJ2-2; clone size: .; CDR3 protein: CATSDPTLPGELFF; CDR3 DNA: TGTGCCACCAGTGACCCGACCTTGCCCGGGGAGCTGTTTTTT
D gene: .; V gene: TRBV7-2; J gene: TRBJ2-5; clone size: many; CDR3 protein: CASSRDSYQETQYF; CDR3 DNA: TGTGCCAGCAGCCGTGACAGCTACCAAGAGACCCAGTACTTC
D gene: TRBD2; V gene: TRBV9; J gene: TRBJ2-5; clone size: many; CDR3 protein: CASSQGGGGRETQYF; CDR3 DNA: TGTGCCAGCAGCCAAGGTGGAGGCGGGAGAGAGACCCAGTACTTC
D gene: TRBD1; V gene: TRBV20-1; J gene: TRBJ2-5; clone size: .; CDR3 protein: CSATQGVRETQYF; CDR3 DNA: TGCAGTGCTACACAGGGGGTTAGGGAGACCCAGTACTTC
D gene: .; V gene: TRBV15; J gene: TRBJ2-5; clone size: few; CDR3 protein: CATSRDPSVETQYF; CDR3 DNA: TGTGCCACCAGCAGAGACCCATCCGTAGAGACCCAGTACTTC
D gene: .; V gene: TRBV6-1; J gene: TRBJ1-2; clone size: many; CDR3 protein: CASIQSGRNGYTF; CDR3 DNA: TGTGCCAGCATCCAATCCGGGAGGAATGGCTACACCTTC
D gene: TRBD2; V gene: TRBV19; J gene: TRBJ2-7; clone size: once; CDR3 protein: CASSIGLAGRDYEQYF; CDR3 DNA: TGTGCCAGTAGTATCGGACTAGCGGGAAGGGACTACGAGCAGTACTTC
D gene: TRBD2; V gene: TRBV5-4; J gene: TRBJ2-5; clone size: few; CDR3 protein: CASSLGGRAGETQYF; CDR3 DNA: TGTGCCAGCAGCTTGGGCGGGAGGGCCGGCGAGACCCAGTACTTC
D gene: TRBD2; V gene: TRBV30; J gene: TRBJ2-7; clone size: .; CDR3 protein: CAWRGRGVSYEQYF; CDR3 DNA: TGTGCCTGGAGGGGACGGGGGGTCTCCTACGAGCAGTACTTC
D gene: .; V gene: TRBV9; J gene: TRBJ2-7; clone size: few; CDR3 protein: CASSVEPSAGEQYF; CDR3 DNA: TGTGCCAGCAGCGTAGAACCTAGCGCGGGCGAGCAGTACTTC
D gene: .; V gene: TRBV6-1; J gene: TRBJ2-5; clone size: many; CDR3 protein: CASGVAWGQETQYF; CDR3 DNA: TGTGCCAGCGGGGTGGCATGGGGCCAAGAGACCCAGTACTTC
D gene: .; V gene: TRBV20-1; J gene: TRBJ1-2; clone size: few; CDR3 protein: CSARVAPSYYGYTF; CDR3 DNA: TGCAGTGCTAGGGTTGCCCCTAGCTACTATGGCTACACCTTC
D gene: .; V gene: TRBV9; J gene: TRBJ1-5; clone size: few; CDR3 protein: CASSAGWSTKPQHF; CDR3 DNA: TGTGCCAGCAGCGCCGGTTGGAGTACCAAGCCCCAGCATTTT
D gene: .; V gene: TRBV24-1; J gene: TRBJ1-2; clone size: many; CDR3 protein: CATSDPVAVEDYTF; CDR3 DNA: TGTGCCACCAGTGATCCCGTCGCTGTGGAGGACTACACCTTC
D gene: TRBD1; V gene: TRBV2; J gene: TRBJ1-2; clone size: many; CDR3 protein: CASSEGQGLYGYTF; CDR3 DNA: TGTGCCAGCAGTGAGGGACAGGGACTCTATGGCTACACCTTC
D gene: TRBD1; V gene: TRBV20-1; J gene: TRBJ2-7; clone size: many; CDR3 protein: CSAHPGQGLYEQYF; CDR3 DNA: TGCAGTGCCCACCCGGGACAGGGCCTCTACGAGCAGTACTTC
D gene: TRBD2; V gene: TRBV7-3; J gene: TRBJ2-5; clone size: .; CDR3 protein: CASSSSAGGSQETQYF; CDR3 DNA: TGTGCCAGCAGCTCTTCAGCGGGGGGCTCACAAGAGACCCAGTACTTC
D gene: .; V gene: TRBV20-1; J gene: TRBJ1-1; clone size: many; CDR3 protein: CSARDWGGPNTEAFF; CDR3 DNA: TGCAGTGCTAGAGATTGGGGAGGGCCGAACACTGAAGCTTTCTTT
D gene: TRBD1; V gene: TRBV9; J gene: TRBJ1-1; clone size: few; CDR3 protein: CASSVQGANTEAFF; CDR3 DNA: TGTGCCAGCAGCGTACAGGGGGCGAACACTGAAGCTTTCTTT
D gene: TRBD2; V gene: TRBV6-2/TRBV6-3; J gene: TRBJ2-7; clone size: many; CDR3 protein: CASSYSMSGTSYEQYF; CDR3 DNA: TGTGCCAGCAGTTACTCGATGAGCGGGACTTCGTACGAGCAGTACTTC
D gene: .; V gene: TRBV10-2; J gene: TRBJ2-5; clone size: many; CDR3 protein: CASAGSWETQYF; CDR3 DNA: TGCGCCAGCGCCGGGTCCTGGGAGACCCAGTACTTC
D gene: .; V gene: TRBV9; J gene: TRBJ1-6; clone size: few; CDR3 protein: CASSAEYSPLHF; CDR3 DNA: TGTGCCAGCAGTGCAGAATATTCACCCCTCCACTTT
D gene: TRBD1; V gene: TRBV20-1; J gene: TRBJ1-5; clone size: .; CDR3 protein: CSAPRSGTGGNQPQHF; CDR3 DNA: TGCAGTGCCCCGAGATCCGGGACAGGGGGGAATCAGCCCCAGCATTTT
D gene: .; V gene: TRBV4-1; J gene: TRBJ1-1; clone size: .; CDR3 protein: CASGTQGRNTEAFF; CDR3 DNA: TGCGCCAGCGGAACACAGGGACGGAACACTGAAGCTTTCTTT
D gene: .; V gene: TRBV6-1; J gene: TRBJ2-7; clone size: .; CDR3 protein: CASSTPVRVALYEQYF; CDR3 DNA: TGTGCCAGCAGTACGCCAGTCAGGGTAGCGCTCTACGAGCAGTACTTC
D gene: .; V gene: TRBV6-5; J gene: TRBJ1-1; clone size: many; CDR3 protein: CASSYLSREGTEAFF; CDR3 DNA: TGTGCCAGCAGTTACTTATCCAGGGAGGGCACTGAAGCTTTCTTT
D gene: TRBD1; V gene: TRBV9; J gene: TRBJ2-5; clone size: few; CDR3 protein: CASSVVHGQGAETQYF; CDR3 DNA: TGTGCCAGCAGCGTAGTCCACGGACAGGGGGCGGAGACCCAGTACTTC
D gene: .; V gene: TRBV7-8; J gene: TRBJ2-7; clone size: many; CDR3 protein: CASSTVFYEQYF; CDR3 DNA: TGTGCCAGCAGCACGGTCTTCTACGAGCAGTACTTC
D gene: .; V gene: TRBV5-6; J gene: TRBJ1-1; clone size: few; CDR3 protein: CASSLISSDTEAFF; CDR3 DNA: TGTGCCAGCAGCTTGATATCGAGTGACACTGAAGCTTTCTTT
D gene: TRBD1; V gene: TRBV6-5; J gene: TRBJ1-2; clone size: many; CDR3 protein: CASSYLRTGGGYGYTF; CDR3 DNA: TGTGCCAGCAGTTACTTACGAACAGGGGGCGGGTATGGCTACACCTTC
D gene: TRBD1; V gene: TRBV7-9; J gene: TRBJ2-5; clone size: .; CDR3 protein: CASSLGQGDQETQHF; CDR3 DNA: TGTGCCAGCAGCTTGGGCCAGGGGGACCAAGAGACCCAGCACTTC
D gene: .; V gene: TRBV2; J gene: TRBJ2-7; clone size: many; CDR3 protein: CASAPGHLSYEQYF; CDR3 DNA: TGTGCCAGCGCCCCGGGACACCTCTCCTACGAGCAGTACTTC
D gene: .; V gene: TRBV2; J gene: TRBJ2-1; clone size: .; CDR3 protein: CASSQRTFRSYNEQFF; CDR3 DNA: TGTGCCAGCAGCCAAAGGACTTTTCGATCCTACAATGAGCAGTTCTTC
D gene: .; V gene: TRBV7-2; J gene: TRBJ1-5; clone size: once; CDR3 protein: CASSLVGRSNQPQHF; CDR3 DNA: TGTGCCAGCAGCTTAGTCGGACGAAGCAATCAGCCCCAGCATTTT
D gene: .; V gene: TRBV3-1; J gene: TRBJ2-2; clone size: .; CDR3 protein: CASNNPSRGPGELFF; CDR3 DNA: TGTGCCAGCAACAACCCCTCTCGGGGTCCCGGGGAGCTGTTTTTT
D gene: TRBD1; V gene: TRBV5-1; J gene: TRBJ1-1; clone size: .; CDR3 protein: CASRRDRDTEAFF; CDR3 DNA: TGCGCCAGCAGGCGGGACAGGGACACTGAAGCTTTCTTT